This T cell receptor (beta chain) was sequenced for a study of blood T cell repertoires in COVID-19. The method was immunoSEQ multiplex PCR; TCRdb's version includes in-frame clones alone and lacks a portion of them. The data contain under 300,000 clones, approximately 86% of them singletons. The CDR3 contains 16 residues. The V end was cut by 2 bases, the J end by 3 bases, with 14 bases between. The germline V gene encodes CDR1 SGHNT and CDR2 YYREEE (reference sequence). Cohort 3 donors counted as recovered after two negative PCRs, clearance, or resolved symptoms. The source of this sequence is a woman in her fifties or sixties who had recovered from COVID-19. The chain couples TRBV5-4 to TRBJ2-2; D is unclear. Sequenced material: PBMCs or T cells enriched from blood (not recorded which). The CDR3 reads CASSLGAHPDTGELFF. The CDR3 DNA is TGTGCCAGCAGCTTAGGAGCTCACCCGGACACCGGGGAGCTGTTTTTT.